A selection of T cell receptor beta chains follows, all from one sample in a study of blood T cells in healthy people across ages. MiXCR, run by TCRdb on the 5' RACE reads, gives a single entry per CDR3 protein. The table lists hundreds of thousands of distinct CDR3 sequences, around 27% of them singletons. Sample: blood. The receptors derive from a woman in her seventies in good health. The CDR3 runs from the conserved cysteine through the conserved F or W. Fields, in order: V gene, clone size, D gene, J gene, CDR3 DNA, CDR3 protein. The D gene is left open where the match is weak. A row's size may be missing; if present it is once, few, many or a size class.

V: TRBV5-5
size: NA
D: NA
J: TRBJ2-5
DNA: TGTGCCAGCAGCCCGCTTGTTACAGGGAGAGAGACCCAGTACTTC
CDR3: CASSPLVTGRETQYF

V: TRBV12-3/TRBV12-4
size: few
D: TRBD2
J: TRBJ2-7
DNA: TGTGCCAGCAGCCCGGGAGGCCGATACGAGCAGTACTTC
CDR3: CASSPGGRYEQYF

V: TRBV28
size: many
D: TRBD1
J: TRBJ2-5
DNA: TGTGCCAGCAGGGGGGACAGGGGTGGTTTTGAGACCCAGTACTTC
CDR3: CASRGDRGGFETQYF

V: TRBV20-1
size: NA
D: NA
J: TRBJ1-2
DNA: TGCAGTGCTAGACAGGGAACTAACTATGGCTACACCTTC
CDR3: CSARQGTNYGYTF

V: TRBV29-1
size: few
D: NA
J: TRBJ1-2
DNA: TGCAGCGTTGTTGACAGCTCGGACACCTTC
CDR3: CSVVDSSDTF

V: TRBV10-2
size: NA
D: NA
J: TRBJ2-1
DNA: TGCGCCAGCAGTGAGCAGGGTGGTGAGCAGTTCTTC
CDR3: CASSEQGGEQFF

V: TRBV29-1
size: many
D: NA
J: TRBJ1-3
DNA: TGCAGCGTTGAAGAGGGAAACACCATATATTTT
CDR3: CSVEEGNTIYF

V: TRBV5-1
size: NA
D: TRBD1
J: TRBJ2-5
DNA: TGCGCCAGCGGTAGACAGGGGGTTGAGACCCAGTACTTC
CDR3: CASGRQGVETQYF

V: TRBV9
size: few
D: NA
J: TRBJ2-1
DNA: TGTGCCAGCAGCCCTCGCACTAGGAGCTACAATGAGCAGTTCTTC
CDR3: CASSPRTRSYNEQFF

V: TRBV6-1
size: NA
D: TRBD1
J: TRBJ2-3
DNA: TGTGCCAGCAGCGAGCTAACTCGACAGGGGGGGGCAGATACGCAGTATTTT
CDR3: CASSELTRQGGADTQYF

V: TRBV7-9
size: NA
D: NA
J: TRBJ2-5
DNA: TGTGCCAGCAGCTCTCAGCGGACCACTCCACCAGAGACCCAGTACTTC
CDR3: CASSSQRTTPPETQYF

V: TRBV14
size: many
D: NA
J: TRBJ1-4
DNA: TGTGCCAGCAGCCAAGATAGGAGACGGCGAAATGAAAAACTGTTTTTT
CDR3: CASSQDRRRRNEKLFF

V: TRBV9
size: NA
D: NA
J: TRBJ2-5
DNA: TGTGCCAGCTCTGGTCCAGCCGGGGAGACCCAGTACTTC
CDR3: CASSGPAGETQYF

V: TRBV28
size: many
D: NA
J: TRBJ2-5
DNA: TGTGCCAGCAGTCACGGACCAAGTCTAGAGACCCAGTACTTC
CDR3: CASSHGPSLETQYF

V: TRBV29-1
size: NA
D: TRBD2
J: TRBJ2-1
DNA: TGCAGCGTTGCACCCGGGACTAGCGGGAGGAACGATGAGCAGTTCTTC
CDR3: CSVAPGTSGRNDEQFF

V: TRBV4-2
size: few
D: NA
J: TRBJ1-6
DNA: TGTGCCAGCAGCCAAGATCAGGGGAATAATTCACCCCTCCACTTT
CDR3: CASSQDQGNNSPLHF

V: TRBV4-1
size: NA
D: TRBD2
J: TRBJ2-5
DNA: TGCGCCAGCAGCCAAGGTAGCGGGAGGCTGGGAGAAGAGACCCAGTACTTC
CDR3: CASSQGSGRLGEETQYF

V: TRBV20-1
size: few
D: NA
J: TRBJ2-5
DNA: TGCAGTGCTAGAGAGACCAACCAAGAGACCCAGTACTTC
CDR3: CSARETNQETQYF

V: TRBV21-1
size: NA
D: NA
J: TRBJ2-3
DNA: TGTGCCAGCAGCAAAGCGTATCACAGGCAGCCAGATACGCAGTATTTT
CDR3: CASSKAYHRQPDTQYF

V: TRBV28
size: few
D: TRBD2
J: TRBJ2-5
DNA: TGTGCCAGCGGAGACAGCGGCGGGAGAGTGTTAGAGACCCAGTACTTC
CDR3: CASGDSGGRVLETQYF

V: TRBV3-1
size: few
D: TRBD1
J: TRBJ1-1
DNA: TGTGCCAGCAGCCAAGACCTAGGGGGCGATCTGAACACTGAAGCTTTCTTT
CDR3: CASSQDLGGDLNTEAFF

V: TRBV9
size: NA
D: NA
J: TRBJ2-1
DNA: TGTGCCAGCGGCGTAGATGGCTTTGAGCAGTTCTTC
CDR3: CASGVDGFEQFF

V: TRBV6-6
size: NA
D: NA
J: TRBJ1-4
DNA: TGTGCCAGCGTCTCGGCGGGGCCAGGGCATGAAAAACTGTTTTTT
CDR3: CASVSAGPGHEKLFF

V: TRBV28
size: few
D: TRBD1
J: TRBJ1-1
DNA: TGTGCCAGCAGTGAGACAGGGGTGAACACTGAAGCTTTCTTT
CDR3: CASSETGVNTEAFF

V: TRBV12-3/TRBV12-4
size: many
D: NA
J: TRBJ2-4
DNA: TGTGCCAGCAGTTTAACAGGCGAAAACATTCAGTACTTC
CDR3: CASSLTGENIQYF

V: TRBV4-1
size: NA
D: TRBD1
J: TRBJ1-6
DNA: TGCGCCAGCAGCCGATCCGGGACAGAGAATTCACCCCTCCACTTT
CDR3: CASSRSGTENSPLHF

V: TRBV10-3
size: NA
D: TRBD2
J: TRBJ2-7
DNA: TGTGCCATCAGTGGGTCGGGAGGTTCCTACGAGCAGTACTTC
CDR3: CAISGSGGSYEQYF

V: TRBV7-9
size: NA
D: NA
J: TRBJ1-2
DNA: TGTGCCAGCAGCTTTCAGGGGAGGTTGGACGGCTACACCTTC
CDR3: CASSFQGRLDGYTF

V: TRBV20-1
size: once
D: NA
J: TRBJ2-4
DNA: TGCAGTGCGGTCGCGGTAGCCAAAAACATTCAGTACTTC
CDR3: CSAVAVAKNIQYF

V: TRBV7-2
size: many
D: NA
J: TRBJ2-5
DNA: TGTGCCAGCAGCTCGCGTCGCCAAGAGACCCAGTACTTC
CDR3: CASSSRRQETQYF

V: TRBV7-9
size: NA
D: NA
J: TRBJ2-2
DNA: TGTGCCAGCGTCGGACACATGAACACCGGGGAGCTGTTTTTT
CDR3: CASVGHMNTGELFF

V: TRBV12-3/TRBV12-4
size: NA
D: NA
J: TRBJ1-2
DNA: TGTGCCAGCAGTTTGGGAACTGGACAGACTAACTATGGCTACACCTTC
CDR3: CASSLGTGQTNYGYTF

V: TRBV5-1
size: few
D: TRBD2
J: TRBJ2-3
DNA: TGCGCCAGCAGCTTGGAGACTAGCGGGAGTAAAGATACGCAGTATTTT
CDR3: CASSLETSGSKDTQYF

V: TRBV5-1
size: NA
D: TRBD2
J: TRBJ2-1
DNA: TGCGCCAGCAGCCCGCGGACTAGCGGGAGGGGAAATGAGCAGTTCTTC
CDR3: CASSPRTSGRGNEQFF

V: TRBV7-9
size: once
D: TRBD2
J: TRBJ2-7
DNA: TGTGCCAGCAGCTGGACTAGCGGGAGCGCCGGGTATTACGAGCAGTACTTC
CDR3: CASSWTSGSAGYYEQYF

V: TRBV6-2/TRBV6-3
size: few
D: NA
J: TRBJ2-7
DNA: TGTGCCAGCAGCCCGACTGGGGTGAAGGCCTACGAGCAGTACTTC
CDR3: CASSPTGVKAYEQYF

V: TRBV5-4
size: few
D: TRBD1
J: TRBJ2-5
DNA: TGTGCCAGCAGCCATCAACAGGGGCGGAAAGAGACCCAGTACTTC
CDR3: CASSHQQGRKETQYF

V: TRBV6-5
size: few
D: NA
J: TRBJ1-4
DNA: TGTGCCAGCAGTAACCGGGAAAAACTGTTTTTT
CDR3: CASSNREKLFF

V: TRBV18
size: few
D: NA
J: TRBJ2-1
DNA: TGTGCCAGCTCAACGGGACCGAACAATGAGCAGTTCTTC
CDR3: CASSTGPNNEQFF

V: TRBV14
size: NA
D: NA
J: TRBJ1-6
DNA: TGTGCCAGCACACAGGACAGCAGTAATAATTCACCCCTCCACTTT
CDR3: CASTQDSSNNSPLHF

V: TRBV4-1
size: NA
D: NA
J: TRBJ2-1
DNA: TGCGCCAGCAGCCCCCCTCTTCCCGACTTTGAGCAGTTCTTC
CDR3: CASSPPLPDFEQFF